This T cell receptor (beta chain) was captured by sequencing in a study of blood T cell repertoires in COVID-19. Overall study: Specimens from acute and convalescent COVID-19 originated in the United States, Italy and Spain.

Those enrolled, adults aged roughly 18 to 100 years, came from about two dozen US areas. The CDR3 extends over 14 amino acids. CDR1 is LGHNA, CDR2 YNFKEQ, per germline. Trimming removed 4 bases at V and 6 bases at J, with 15 bases between. Sequencing used immunoSEQ multiplex PCR; TCRdb keeps in-frame clones, though not all of them. The sample includes about 400,000 clones, roughly 85% seen only once; the top ten take almost 2%. The source of this sequence is a woman aged 18-29 years with acute COVID-19. This chain links TRBV4-2 with TRBJ1-1; D unresolved. The sample taken for sequencing was PBMCs or T cells enriched from blood (not recorded which). The CDR3 DNA is TGTGCCAGCAGCCCCCCATGGAGGTGGTCTGAAGCTTTCTTT. Residues: CASSPPWRWSEAFF.